The clone carrying this TCR beta chain is large. The CDR3 extends over 15 amino acids. Trimming removed 5 bases from V and 3 bases from J, with 16 bases in between. Germline V gives CDR1 SNHLY, CDR2 FYNNEI. Assay used: immunoSEQ multiplex PCR; TCRdb lists only in-frame clones, some missing. The table has tens of thousands of clones, roughly 92% seen once. This sample stems from a study of OX40 agonist ivuxolimab in advanced cancers. The sequenced sample was CD4+ or CD8+ T cells sorted from blood, obtained in a trial of the OX40 agonist ivuxolimab. This chain joins TRBV2 and TRBJ1-2, with a tentative D call TRBD1 (5 bases). This receptor was obtained from an adult with an advanced solid tumor such as melanoma, head and neck, liver or kidney cancer. The CDR3 is CASSHTIDSDYGYTF. CDR3 nucleotide sequence: TGTGCCAGCAGTCACACTATTGACAGCGACTATGGCTACACCTTC.